This T cell receptor beta chain was identified in a study of cytomegalovirus exposure and HLA in healthy donors. Overall study context: When just under 400 donors were genotyped, roughly 82% of them were found to fall in the Caucasian-associated ancestry cluster.

13 Jbeta primers and 60 Vbeta primers were used for the PCR. The assay was immunoSEQ multiplex PCR, and TCRdb's table has in-frame clones only and misses some. This table holds under 200,000 clones, approximately 85% found once. The CDR3 contains 12 residues. Trimming took off 0 bases at V and 3 bases at J, with 3 bases between the two ends. CDR1 and CDR2 (germline): SGHDT, YYEEEE. This sequence originates from a man younger than 30 in good health and CMV-seropositive. This chain joins TRBV5-6 and TRBJ1-1; D call uncertain. Sequencing was carried out using PBMCs. The CDR3 nucleotides read TGTGCCAGCAGCTTGGCCTACACTGAAGCTTTCTTT. Protein product: CASSLAYTEAFF.